The present T cell receptor beta chain was sequenced within a study of T cell repertoires in cytomegalovirus infection. Study-level background: CMV epitopes in the study were HLA-C-restricted (recently identified) and HLA-B-restricted (well studied). Signatures in public TCR beta sequences pointed to both CMV infection and matching HLA type. Overall study results and limits: Summed frequency of shared TCR beta families picked out CMV carriers who also had the relevant HLA. CMV-specific TCR beta clonotypes restricted by HLA-C dominated the ex vivo response.

In regard to this clonotype: Its antigen is not known.

TCRdb reprocessed the reads with MiXCR, giving one entry per CDR3 protein. The table has some 900,000 distinct CDR3 sequences, around a third seen once. The V end lost 5 bases, the J end lost 2 bases, and 22 bases lay between the germline ends. Germline V lookup: CDR1 SGHAT, CDR2 FQNNGV. The CDR3 loop spans 17 amino acids. V gene TRBV11-2 combines with J gene TRBJ2-7; D gene ambiguous. Sequenced material: cultured CD8+ T cells from PBMCs, taken from culture after CMV antigen stimulation. The TCR comes from a human donor in good health (CMV status not recorded). Some clones in this sample may be carry-over from other donors' samples. The CDR3, as DNA: TGTGCCAGCAGCACTCGGAACGCCGGATGGCAAACCTACGAGCAGTACTTC. It translates to CASSTRNAGWQTYEQYF.